This T cell receptor (beta chain) stems from a study of shared clonotypes between healthy human individuals. Per the germline V gene, CDR1 is KGHSY and CDR2 is FQNENV. Trimming removed 6 bases from V and 0 bases from J, with 9 bases in between. The length of the CDR3 is 14 residues. Only in-frame clones appear in the TCRdb table, and some are missing; sequencing was by immunoSEQ multiplex PCR. The table has around 990,000 clones, 60% to 85% seen once. The chain joins TRBV16 to TRBJ1-3; D unresolved. The receptor was derived from a man aged 18 to 35 in good health. Some clones in this sample may be carry-over from other donors' samples. Specimen: memory CD4+ T cells from PBMCs. Indicated subset: CD45RA-negative fraction. The CDR3 region is CASSPLPSGNTIYF. DNA for the CDR3: TGTGCCAGCAGTCCTCTCCCCTCTGGAAACACCATATATTTT.